This entry concerns a single T cell receptor (beta chain). This sample was included in a study of blood T cell repertoires in COVID-19. At the level of the study: T cells, B-cell-depleted T cells, or PBMCs supplied cDNA or gDNA.

In the original analysis: Amplification of reference gene primers provided the estimated nucleated cell counts. Clones were read by immunoSEQ multiplex PCR, and TCRdb kept only the in-frame ones, dropping some. V, J and clone size are those of that table, while D and trimming were read from the DNA. The data hold around 200,000 clones, with about 87% observed a single time. Germline V lookup: CDR1 MNHEY, CDR2 SMNVEV (reference sequence). The V gene lost 6 bases and the J gene lost 5 bases, with 16 bases spanning the gap. The CDR3 length is 14 residues. The sequencing sample was made of peripheral blood. The TCR sequence derives from a middle-aged man with active or convalescent COVID-19. The J gene is TRBJ1-2, the V gene TRBV27, with D maybe TRBD1 (5 bases). The chain's CDR3 is CASSRTEGRYGYTF. The CDR3 nucleotides are TGTGCCAGCAGCCGAACGGAGGGACGTTATGGCTACACCTTC.